The sample holds a few counts of the clone carrying this TCR beta chain. The entry originates in a study of human T cells and chemical hapten exposure. Specified time point: patch test 3, about 24 weeks after DPC sensitization. Treatment of the sample: therapeutic diphenylcyclopropenone sensitization with weekly scalp DPC. MiXCR, applied by TCRdb to the RACE reads, yields one record per CDR3 protein. The table has over 150,000 distinct CDR3 sequences, roughly a quarter seen once. Germline V gives CDR1 MNHEY, CDR2 SMNVEV (reference sequence). Deletions cut 1 base from V and 1 base from J, with 10 bases between. The CDR3 has 15 amino acids.

The chain recombines TRBV27 with TRBJ1-1, with D unclear. The source material was whole blood, sampled in connection with sensitization to the hapten diphenylcyclopropenone (DPC). This receptor was taken from a woman younger than 30 with alopecia areata. Some clones in this sample may be carry-over from other donors' samples. CDR3 coding DNA: TGTGCCAGCAGTTTATGGAAGGCTCCGAACACTGAAGCTTTCTTT. Translated: CASSLWKAPNTEAFF.